The 14 T cell receptor beta chains below were found in one sample sequenced in a study of blood T cell repertoires in COVID-19. Method: immunoSEQ multiplex PCR; TCRdb's copy keeps in-frame clones and lacks some. The sample records 190,000 or so clones, roughly 86% being singletons. Source material: PBMCs or T cells enriched from blood (not recorded which). Every receptor here comes from a woman under 40 who had recovered from COVID-19.

This clone was seen once. This rearrangement joins TRBV7-9 to TRBJ1-1, with TRBD1 as a possible D gene (6 bases). The V and J ends lost 3 bases and 0 bases respectively, with 11 bases between them. The CDR3 contains 15 residues. Germline CDR1 is SEHNR and CDR2 is FQNEAQ (reference sequence). The CDR3 DNA reads as TGTGCCAGCAGCTTCCTCGACAGGATGAACACTGAAGCTTTCTTT. This encodes CASSFLDRMNTEAFF.

This clone is judged large. V is TRBV12-3 or TRBV12-4 and J is TRBJ2-7, with TRBD1 matching 9 bases. Trimming took 6 bases from V and 5 from J; bases not matched to a gene: 5. The CDR3 sequence is 13 residues long. The CDR3, as DNA: TGTGCCAGCAGGACTACAGGGGGCGACGAGCAGTACTTC. It translates to CASRTTGGDEQYF.

Concerning this clone: The sample carries other DNA sequences with the same CDR3. The chain links TRBV5-4 to TRBJ2-7; weak D call: TRBD1 (6 bases). V was cut by 4 bases and J by 0 bases, with 14 bases left in between. The CDR3 consists of 15 residues. In germline, CDR1 is SGHNT, CDR2 YYREEE (reference sequence). The CDR3 protein is CASSASRGSSYEQYF. The CDR3 region has the DNA TGTGCCAGCAGCGCAAGCAGGGGAAGCTCCTACGAGCAGTACTTC.

The chain joins TRBV11-2 to TRBJ1-1; TRBD1 matches at 7 bases. J was trimmed by 4 bases and V by 6 bases; bases with no gene match: 8. Germline-derived CDR1 and CDR2 are SGHAT and FQNNGV. The CDR3 is 14 amino acids. This CDR3 is CASSFGAGGTEAFF. The CDR3 nucleotides are TGTGCCAGCAGTTTTGGGGCAGGGGGCACTGAAGCTTTCTTT.

CDR3 coding DNA: TGTGCCAGCAGTTATGAATCAGGGTCCACAGATACGCAGTATTTT. Translated: CASSYESGSTDTQYF. The chain has TRBV6-6 and TRBJ2-3; TRBD1 might be the D (5 bases). The CDR3 has 15 residues. Germline V gene sequence: CDR1 MNHNY, CDR2 SVGAGI (reference sequence). The V end lost 3 bases, the J end lost 2 bases, and 12 bases lay between the germline ends.

As DNA, the CDR3 is TGTGCCAGCAGTAAGGACAACCGATCCCCTAATGAGCAGTTCTTC. This encodes CASSKDNRSPNEQFF. The rearrangement joins TRBV2 to TRBJ2-1, with a weak D call TRBD1 (5 bases). This CDR3 has 15 amino acids. Germline V lookup: CDR1 SNHLY, CDR2 FYNNEI. V lost 5 bases, J lost 7 bases, and 18 bases lay in between.

CDR3 sequence reads: CASSYGTGTEAFF. CDR3 nucleotides: TGTGCCAGCAGTTACGGGACTGGGACTGAAGCTTTCTTT. The chain couples TRBV6-5 to TRBJ1-1, with D tentatively TRBD1 (5 bases). Between the trimmed V and J ends, which lost 2 bases and 5 bases, there was a span of 9 bases. Germline CDR1 and CDR2: MNHEY and SVGAGI. CDR3 size: 13 residues.

The chain combines TRBV19 with TRBJ2-7, with 7 bases that match TRBD1. CDR3 length: 15 residues. Germline CDR1 is LNHDA and CDR2 is SQIVND (reference sequence). The V and J ends lost 5 bases and 3 bases, in that order; junction bases with no gene match: 10. The CDR3 reads CASSVTGALYYEQYF. The CDR3 DNA reads as TGTGCCAGTAGTGTAACAGGGGCCCTCTACTACGAGCAGTACTTC.

The V call is TRBV2, the J call TRBJ1-1; D is unresolved. CDR3 size: 14 residues. Trimming shortened V by 4 bases and J by 0 bases, and 9 bases separated the two germline ends. The V gene's germline CDR1 is SNHLY and CDR2 FYNNEI. CDR3 DNA sequence: TGTGCCAGCAGTGTGGCCGGAGTGAACACTGAAGCTTTCTTT. This translates into CASSVAGVNTEAFF.

Regarding this clone: In the same sample, other DNA sequences code for this CDR3. V is TRBV27 and J is TRBJ1-5, with a tentative D call TRBD1 (6 bases). V was cut by 3 bases and J by 1 base, with 7 bases left in between. CDR1 is MNHEY and CDR2 is SMNVEV in the germline V gene (reference sequence). This CDR3 comprises 14 residues. The CDR3 sequence: CASSFGGSNQPQHF. CDR3 nucleotide sequence: TGTGCCAGCAGTTTTGGGGGCAGCAATCAGCCCCAGCATTTT.

The chain employs TRBV7-9 and TRBJ2-1, with D maybe TRBD1 (6 bases). Germline values: CDR1 SEHNR, CDR2 FQNEAQ (reference sequence). This CDR3 spans 18 amino acids. V lost 1 base and J lost 8, with 24 bases in between. As DNA, the CDR3 is TGTGCCAGCAGCTTAGGAACCGGGACAAATTCACTTCCCGATGAGCAGTTCTTC. It yields the protein CASSLGTGTNSLPDEQFF. The whole variable domain, filled in from reference TRBV7-9 and TRBJ2-1, reads DTGVSQNPRHKITKRGQNVTFRCDPISEHNRLYWYRQTLGQGPEFLTYFQNEAQLEKSRLLSDRFSAERPKGSFSTLEIQRTEQGDSAMYLCASSLGTGTNSLPDEQFFGPGTRLTVL.

Only one count was recorded for this clone. V usage is TRBV28 and J usage is TRBJ1-1; no clear D. V gave up 2 bases and J gave up 4 bases, with 5 bases separating them. Germline V gives CDR1 MDHEN, CDR2 SYDVKM. This CDR3 spans 12 amino acids. CDR3 sequence (DNA): TGTGCCAGCAGTTTACAGGTCACTGAAGCTTTCTTT. This gives the protein CASSLQVTEAFF.

This clone came up once. J is TRBJ2-3 and V is TRBV24-1; 8 bases match TRBD1. The CDR3 covers 17 residues. Germline CDR1 reads KGHDR; CDR2 reads SFDVKD. With 1 base clipped from V and 2 bases from J, the junction kept 7 bases outside the gene matches. As DNA, the CDR3 is TGTGCCACCAGTGATTTAGCGGCAGGGGGCTACACAGATACGCAGTATTTT. It yields the protein CATSDLAAGGYTDTQYF.

The chain uses TRBV7-9 and TRBJ2-5; TRBD1 agrees at 7 bases. This CDR3 has 16 residues. The germline V gene encodes CDR1 SEHNR and CDR2 FQNEAQ (reference sequence). Trimming cost V 3 bases and J 2 bases; bases outside gene matches: 9. CDR3 loop: CASSFVTGFRQETQYF. For the CDR3, the DNA is TGTGCCAGCAGCTTCGTGACAGGGTTTAGACAAGAGACCCAGTACTTC.